Each of the 32 T cell receptor beta chains below was sequenced from the same sample in a study of cytomegalovirus exposure and HLA in healthy donors. Primers for the PCR totalled 60 Vbeta and 13 Jbeta. Assay used: immunoSEQ multiplex PCR; TCRdb lists only in-frame clones, some missing. The table records more than 100,000 clones, around 61% of them present only once. The sequencing input was PBMCs. The receptors were gathered from a woman aged 50 to 65 in good health and CMV-seronegative.

The chain carries TRBV18 and TRBJ2-3; TRBD2 agrees at 10 bases. Trimming at V came to 6 bases and at J to 6 bases, leaving 12 bases not matched to a gene. Germline V gene lookup returns CDR1 KGHSH and CDR2 LQKENI. The CDR3 has 16 residues. CDR3 residues: CASSLSAGGRYDTQYF. In nucleotides, the CDR3 is TGTGCCAGCTCCCTCTCAGCGGGAGGGCGTTACGATACGCAGTATTTT.

This clone was seen a few times. The genes are TRBV18 and TRBJ2-3; weak D call: TRBD1 (5 bases). V lost 3 bases and J 6 bases, leaving 19 bases between the germline ends. The CDR3 length is 16 residues. Germline V gives CDR1 KGHSH, CDR2 LQKENI. DNA of the CDR3: TGTGCCAGCTCACCGGAAGGGGCCTCCTTGATGGATACGCAGTATTTT. As protein: CASSPEGASLMDTQYF. The whole variable domain, remainder taken from reference TRBV18 and TRBJ2-3, is NAGVMQNPRHLVRRRGQEARLRCSPMKGHSHVYWYRQLPEEGLKFMVYLQKENIIDESGMPKERFSAEFPKEGPSILRIQQVVRGDSAAYFCASSPEGASLMDTQYFGPGTRLTVL.

This clone turned up a few times. V gene TRBV5-4 combines with J gene TRBJ2-1; D might be TRBD1 (5 bases). Germline V lookup: CDR1 SGHNT, CDR2 YYREEE (reference sequence). The V end was cut by 4 bases, the J end by 5 bases, with 16 bases between. The CDR3 has 15 residues. The CDR3 loop reads CASSQTNLGDNEQFF. CDR3 bases: TGTGCCAGCAGCCAAACTAACCTAGGGGACAATGAGCAGTTCTTC.

The chain carries TRBV6-5 and TRBJ2-5; weak D call: TRBD1 (6 bases). Judging by the DNA end, TRBJ2-7 fits better; the J call may be wrong. Germline loops: CDR1 MNHEY, CDR2 SVGAGI. The CDR3 extends over 15 amino acids. CDR3 sequence (DNA): TGTGCCAGCAGTTACTCAGCACAGGGAATCTACGAGCAGTACTTC. It encodes CASSYSAQGIYEQYF.

The rearrangement joins TRBV7-9 to TRBJ2-5; D gene ambiguous. Germline V CDR1 and CDR2: SEHNR, FQNEAQ (reference sequence). This CDR3 comprises 15 residues. Trimming cost V 4 bases and J 5 bases, with 17 bases left between them. The CDR3 bases are TGTGCCAGCAGCTACCCCCCTCGGGTTGGGGAGACCCAGTACTTC. Translation: CASSYPPRVGETQYF.

V gene TRBV6-5 combines with J gene TRBJ1-2, with TRBD1 matching over 8 bases. Germline CDR1 is MNHEY and CDR2 is SVGAGI. V shed 6 bases and J 7 bases; nucleotides not matched to a gene: 7. The CDR3 covers 13 residues. The CDR3 reads CASSTTDRGGYTF. In DNA form, the CDR3 reads TGTGCCAGCAGCACAACTGACAGGGGTGGCTACACCTTC.

The chain recombines TRBV6-6 with TRBJ2-2, with TRBD1 as a possible D gene (6 bases). Trimming removed 6 bases from V and 2 bases from J, with 13 bases in between. CDR3 length equals 15 residues. Germline-derived CDR1 and CDR2 are MNHNY and SVGAGI (reference sequence). CDR3 amino acids: CASRTGHPNTGELFF. The DNA for the CDR3 is TGTGCCAGCAGAACGGGACATCCTAACACCGGGGAGCTGTTTTTT.

The chain employs TRBV27 and TRBJ1-5; 12 positions match TRBD1. Germline loops: CDR1 MNHEY, CDR2 SMNVEV (reference sequence). This CDR3 is 15 amino acids long. The J segment lost 4 bases and the V segment lost 8 bases, leaving 6 bases of the junction unmatched. The CDR3 coding sequence is TGTGCCAGCGGGGGACAGGGGGCCGGGAATCAGCCCCAGCATTTT. Translation: CASGGQGAGNQPQHF.

This chain links TRBV29-1 with TRBJ1-2; TRBD1 matches 7 bases. CDR3 length: 12 residues. J lost 4 bases, V lost 4 bases, and 3 bases had no gene match. The germline V gene encodes CDR1 SQVTM and CDR2 ANQGSEA. CDR3 in DNA: TGCAGCGTTGGGGACAGAATCTATGGCTACACCTTC. Protein: CSVGDRIYGYTF.

This chain uses TRBV10-3 with TRBJ2-3; 9 nucleotides line up with TRBD2. The CDR3 has 16 residues. V was clipped by 3 bases and J by 1 base; unmatched bases: 5. Germline lookup yields CDR1 ENHRY and CDR2 SYGVKD. The CDR3 is CAISEGRTSGTDTQYF. Here the CDR3 DNA reads TGTGCCATCAGTGAAGGGAGGACTAGCGGCACAGATACGCAGTATTTT.

This rearrangement joins TRBV11-2 to TRBJ2-2, with D hard to call. Trimming pared 5 bases from V and 0 bases from J, leaving 13 bases between. The germline V gene encodes CDR1 SGHAT and CDR2 FQNNGV. The CDR3 has 16 amino acids. The CDR3 sequence: CASSERPRSNTGELFF. In nucleotides, the CDR3 is TGTGCCAGCAGCGAGCGCCCGAGGTCGAACACCGGGGAGCTGTTTTTT. Drawing the rest from reference TRBV11-2 and TRBJ2-2, the complete variable domain is EAGVAQSPRYKIIEKRQSVAFWCNPISGHATLYWYQQILGQGPKLLIQFQNNGVVDDSQLPKDRFSAERLKGVDSTLKIQPAKLEDSAVYLCASSERPRSNTGELFFGEGSRLTVL.

V usage is TRBV18 and J usage is TRBJ1-2; TRBD1 aligns across 7 bases. Per the germline V gene, CDR1 is KGHSH and CDR2 is LQKENI. The CDR3 spans 14 residues. The V and J ends lost 5 bases and 4 bases, in that order; junction bases with no gene match: 7. CDR3 in amino acids: CASSSRGTFYGYTF. The CDR3 DNA sequence: TGTGCCAGCTCAAGCAGGGGGACGTTCTATGGCTACACCTTC.

The chain has TRBV10-3 and TRBJ1-1, with D perhaps TRBD1 (5 bases). This CDR3 has 14 amino acids. V was clipped by 3 bases and J by 0 bases, with 8 bases between them. From germline, CDR1 is ENHRY and CDR2 SYGVKD. The CDR3, as DNA: TGTGCCATCAGTGACCAGACAGTGAACACTGAAGCTTTCTTT. Translation: CAISDQTVNTEAFF.

The chain joins TRBV28 to TRBJ2-3; 10 bases fit TRBD2. J lost 6 bases, V lost 5 bases, and 8 bases had no gene match. The CDR3 consists of 15 residues. Germline V CDR1 and CDR2: MDHEN, SYDVKM. The CDR3 here is CASSQIAGGFDTQYF. The CDR3 DNA reads as TGTGCCAGCAGTCAAATAGCGGGAGGTTTCGATACGCAGTATTTT.

The chain has TRBV30 and TRBJ1-3, with D perhaps matching TRBD1 (6 bases). The CDR3 spans 15 residues. From germline, CDR1 is GTSNPN and CDR2 SVGIG (reference sequence). V lost 0 bases, J lost 3 bases, and 12 bases lay in between. CDR3: CAWSVLGAFGNTIYF. CDR3 in DNA: TGTGCCTGGAGTGTTTTGGGGGCGTTTGGAAACACCATATATTTT.

The chain combines TRBV18 with TRBJ2-2; 7 bases align to TRBD2. The CDR3 is made up of 16 amino acids. Germline CDR1 and CDR2: KGHSH and LQKENI. V lost 6 bases and J lost 1; bases outside the gene matches: 8. The CDR3, as DNA: TGTGCCAGCTCTCCCCTAGGCGGGGGGAACACCGGGGAGCTGTTTTTT. Encoded protein: CASSPLGGGNTGELFF.

The chain carries TRBV30 and TRBJ1-2; tentative D call: TRBD1 (6 bases). Deletions cut 3 bases from V and 1 base from J, with 9 bases between. CDR3 length equals 13 residues. Germline CDR1 is GTSNPN and CDR2 is SVGIG (reference sequence). This chain's CDR3 is CAWRQGSNYGYTF. The CDR3 nucleotides read TGTGCCTGGAGACAGGGAAGTAACTATGGCTACACCTTC.

As for this clone: Other DNA sequences of this sample code for an identical CDR3. The chain joins TRBV11-3 to TRBJ2-3; 10 bases are a match to TRBD2. Germline trimming cut 1 base from V and 0 bases from J; bases unmatched to any gene: 4. CDR1 is SGHNT, CDR2 YENEEA, per germline. CDR3 length equals 17 residues. CDR3 nucleotide sequence: TGTGCCAGCAGCTTAGGGCTGACTAGCGGGAGCACAGATACGCAGTATTTT. It codes for CASSLGLTSGSTDTQYF.

Concerning this clone: Other DNA sequences in the sample encode the same CDR3. The chain combines TRBV11-2 with TRBJ2-1; TRBD1 agrees at 7 bases. CDR3 length equals 15 residues. J gave up 1 base and V 1 base, and 1 base lay outside the gene matches. The germline gives CDR1 SGHAT, CDR2 FQNNGV. CDR3 DNA: TGTGCCAGCAGCTTAGGACAGGGTTCCTACAATGAGCAGTTCTTC. Protein sequence: CASSLGQGSYNEQFF.

The sample holds a few counts of this clone. This CDR3 is also generated by other DNA sequences in the sample. This chain links TRBV9 with TRBJ2-1, with 9 bases that match TRBD1. Trimming at V came to 0 bases and at J to 6 bases, leaving 4 bases not matched to a gene. The CDR3 spans 15 residues. Germline V gives CDR1 SGDLS, CDR2 YYNGEE. CDR3 loop: CASSVEGQGGNEQFF. DNA of the CDR3: TGTGCCAGCAGCGTAGAGGGACAGGGAGGCAATGAGCAGTTCTTC.

This clone has only one observation. CDR3 sequence: CASSQDWLSGELFF. In DNA, the CDR3 is TGCGCCAGCAGCCAAGATTGGCTCTCAGGGGAGCTGTTTTTT. The gene calls are TRBV4-3 and TRBJ2-2; no definite D call. V lost 0 bases, J lost 8 bases, and 10 bases lay in between. The CDR3 runs to 14 residues. CDR1 LGHNA and CDR2 YSLEER come from the germline V gene.

The genes are TRBV30 and TRBJ1-3, with 8 bases aligning to TRBD1. Trimming at V came to 1 base and at J to 0 bases, leaving 5 bases not matched to a gene. Germline V CDR1 and CDR2: GTSNPN, SVGIG (reference sequence). CDR3 length: 16 residues. The CDR3 DNA reads as TGTGCCTGGAGTGAGGGGACAGGAGGCTCTGGAAACACCATATATTTT. This gives the protein CAWSEGTGGSGNTIYF.

The J gene is TRBJ1-2, the V gene TRBV27, with a weak D call TRBD1 (5 bases). The CDR3 has 14 amino acids. Germline CDR1 MNHEY, CDR2 SMNVEV (reference sequence). The ends were cut back, 6 bases at V and 6 bases at J, with 17 bases in the middle. The DNA of the CDR3 is TGTGCCAGCAGCCCACGAGGAGGGGATCATGGCTACACCTTC. Protein sequence: CASSPRGGDHGYTF.

The V gene is TRBV6-6, the J gene TRBJ2-2, with TRBD1 matching 8 bases. V dropped 8 bases and J dropped 6; count of bases not matched to a gene: 14. The CDR3 totals 16 residues. Germline V CDR1 and CDR2: MNHNY, SVGAGI (reference sequence). The CDR3 spells CASHPQGGNVAGELFF. The CDR3 nucleotides read TGTGCCAGCCACCCACAGGGGGGAAATGTAGCCGGGGAGCTGTTTTTT.

DNA for the CDR3: TGTGCCAGCAGCCCCCGGTTGGAGGGGGAGCTGTTTTTT. Translating it yields CASSPRLEGELFF. The chain combines TRBV9 with TRBJ2-2; D gene unclear. CDR1 is SGDLS and CDR2 is YYNGEE in the germline V gene. Trimming removed 4 bases from V and 8 bases from J, with 12 bases in between. The CDR3 consists of 13 residues.

J is TRBJ2-7 and V is TRBV27, with 7 bases aligning to TRBD1. Trimming took 6 bases from V and 2 from J; bases not matched to a gene: 1. CDR3 size: 12 residues. CDR1 and CDR2 from the germline V gene are MNHEY and SMNVEV (reference sequence). The CDR3 nucleotides read TGTGCCAGCAGGGACAGGCCCTACGAGCAGTACTTC. Protein: CASRDRPYEQYF.

CDR3 nucleotides: TGCGCCAGCAGCTTGGGGGGAGACTATGGCTACACCTTC. Translation: CASSLGGDYGYTF. V is TRBV5-1 and J is TRBJ1-2; D call uncertain. This CDR3 is 13 amino acids long. V was shortened by 0 bases and J by 3 bases, with 6 bases between the two germline ends. Germline values: CDR1 SGHRS, CDR2 YFSETQ.

The chain has TRBV7-2 and TRBJ1-1; D remains unclear. In germline, CDR1 is SGHTA, CDR2 FQGNSA. The CDR3 length is 13 residues. V was cut by 3 bases and J by 2 bases, with 7 bases left in between. The CDR3 DNA reads as TGTGCCAGCAGCTTGTCGGGTAACACTGAAGCTTTCTTT. Protein sequence: CASSLSGNTEAFF.

The J gene is TRBJ1-1, the V gene TRBV7-6, with TRBD1 matching 8 bases. The CDR3 length is 12 residues. Germline V gene sequence: CDR1 SGHVS, CDR2 FNYEAQ. Trimming removed 9 bases from V and 3 bases from J; junction bases left unmatched: 3. CDR3 DNA sequence: TGTGCCAGGGACAGGGACGACACTGAAGCTTTCTTT. Its protein product is CARDRDDTEAFF. Looking up the rest from reference TRBV7-6 and TRBJ1-1 gives the full variable domain: GAGVSQSPRYKVTKRGQDVALRCDPISGHVSLYWYRQALGQGPEFLTYFNYEAQQDKSGLPNDRFSAERPEGSISTLTIQRTEQRDSAMYRCARDRDDTEAFFGQGTRLTVV.

The rearrangement uses TRBV5-3 and TRBJ2-5; 8 bases fit TRBD1. TRBV5-3 is annotated as an ORF whose role is uncertain. The CDR3 extends over 15 amino acids. V dropped 4 bases and J dropped 5; count of bases not matched to a gene: 10. CDR3 in amino acids: CARSKTGGLRETQYF. CDR3 in DNA: TGTGCCAGAAGCAAAACAGGGGGTCTGAGGGAGACCCAGTACTTC.

V gene TRBV28 combines with J gene TRBJ2-3; D is unresolved. Germline CDR1 MDHEN, CDR2 SYDVKM. Trimming shortened V by 3 bases and J by 4 bases, and 11 bases separated the two germline ends. CDR3 length equals 14 residues. CDR3 region: CASSFWSDPDTQYF. The CDR3 DNA is TGTGCCAGCAGTTTTTGGAGCGACCCAGATACGCAGTATTTT. The complete variable domain, with remaining parts taken from reference TRBV28 and TRBJ2-3, reads DVKVTQSSRYLVKRTGEKVFLECVQDMDHENMFWYRQDPGLGLRLIYFSYDVKMKEKGDIPEGYSVSREKKERFSLILESASTNQTSMYLCASSFWSDPDTQYFGPGTRLTVL.

Concerning this clone itself: A junction boundary mismatches the germline segment, possibly from a read error. The chain carries TRBV7-7 and TRBJ2-1; 9 nucleotides align to TRBD2. The CDR3 is made up of 15 amino acids. Germline CDR1 is SSHAT and CDR2 is FNYEAQ (reference sequence). CDR3 bases: TGTGCTAGCAGCCCAAGCGGGGGGAGCTACAATGAGCAGTTCTTC. Translation: CASSPSGGSYNEQFF.